These 12 T cell receptor beta chains came from one sample sequenced in a study of blood T cell repertoires in COVID-19. Some clones are missing from TCRdb's copy, which holds only in-frame ones; the method was immunoSEQ multiplex PCR. The sample lists about 270,000 clones; 70% to 90% were seen once. Sequencing was done on a sample of PBMCs or T cells enriched from blood (not recorded which). The origin of the receptors is a young woman with acute COVID-19.

V gene TRBV24-1 combines with J gene TRBJ2-1; D is perhaps TRBD1 (5 bases). The CDR3 is 17 amino acids. Germline CDR1 and CDR2: KGHDR and SFDVKD. V lost 7 bases, J lost 3 bases, and 21 bases lay in between. As DNA, the CDR3 is TGTGCCACCAGCTCGGCAGGGCACGAAATGCGCTACAATGAGCAGTTCTTC. Translation gives CATSSAGHEMRYNEQFF.

The chain links TRBV7-3 to TRBJ2-1, with 7 bases that match TRBD1. V shed 4 bases, J shed 7 bases, and the junction held 10 bases outside the gene matches. The CDR3 sequence is 15 residues long. The V gene's germline CDR1 is SGHTA and CDR2 FQGTGA. The CDR3 loop is CASSSPGTEENEQFF. CDR3 sequence (DNA): TGTGCCAGCAGCTCTCCCGGGACAGAGGAGAATGAGCAGTTCTTC.

This clone was counted only a few times. The V gene is TRBV5-1, the J gene TRBJ2-5; 8 nucleotides align to TRBD1. Germline CDR1 reads SGHRS; CDR2 reads YFSETQ. This CDR3 is built from 16 residues. The V gene end was trimmed by 1 base and the J gene end by 2 bases; junction bases not matched to a gene: 7. CDR3: CASSLSAGTGQETQYF. For the CDR3, the DNA is TGCGCCAGCAGCTTGAGTGCCGGGACAGGACAAGAGACCCAGTACTTC.

The table lists this clone with a count of one. The gene calls are TRBV9 and TRBJ2-1; D uncertain. Germline V gene lookup returns CDR1 SGDLS and CDR2 YYNGEE. The V gene lost 0 bases and the J gene lost 7 bases, with 5 bases spanning the gap. This CDR3 is 12 amino acids long. This CDR3 reads CASSVALNEQFF. CDR3 DNA: TGTGCCAGCAGCGTAGCTCTAAATGAGCAGTTCTTC.

The chain joins TRBV28 to TRBJ1-5; a weak D match, TRBD1 (5 bases). The length of the CDR3 is 13 residues. V was trimmed by 3 bases and J by 11 bases, leaving 14 bases between them. CDR1 and CDR2 (germline): MDHEN, SYDVKM. The CDR3: CASSLAGSISQHF. CDR3 coding DNA: TGTGCCAGCAGTTTGGCAGGGTCGATTTCCCAGCATTTT.

This chain connects TRBV5-1 to TRBJ2-7, with TRBD2 as a possible D gene (6 bases). Germline V gene data show CDR1 as SGHRS and CDR2 as YFSETQ. Between the trimmed V and J ends, which lost 0 bases and 2 bases, there was a span of 9 bases. The CDR3 sequence is 14 residues long. This CDR3 reads CASSLGGTAYEQYF. The DNA for the CDR3 is TGCGCCAGCAGCTTGGGGGGGACTGCCTACGAGCAGTACTTC.

V is TRBV2 and J is TRBJ2-1; TRBD1 aligns across 7 bases. The CDR3 is 17 residues long. Germline V gene data show CDR1 as SNHLY and CDR2 as FYNNEI. With 5 bases clipped from V and 7 bases from J, the junction kept 17 bases outside the gene matches. The CDR3 region is CASSNNPSGTEGNEQFF. The CDR3 coding sequence is TGTGCCAGCAGTAATAACCCGTCCGGGACAGAAGGAAATGAGCAGTTCTTC.

V usage is TRBV28 and J usage is TRBJ2-7; 8 positions match TRBD2. V lost 3 bases, J lost 7 bases, and 14 bases stayed unmatched. The CDR3 contains 16 residues. Germline values: CDR1 MDHEN, CDR2 SYDVKM. The DNA of the CDR3 is TGTGCCAGCAGTTTTACGGGCGGAGCGGGAGTGAAGGAGCAGTACTTC. This encodes CASSFTGGAGVKEQYF.

The CDR3 DNA sequence: TGTGCCAGCAGCGTAGGATACCAGGCCTACGAGCAGTACTTC. It encodes CASSVGYQAYEQYF. The chain couples TRBV9 to TRBJ2-7; no definite D call. Germline V gives CDR1 SGDLS, CDR2 YYNGEE. The V end was cut by 0 bases, the J end by 2 bases, with 9 bases between. CDR3 size: 14 residues. Together with reference TRBV9 and TRBJ2-7, the CDR3 gives the full variable domain: DSGVTQTPKHLITATGQRVTLRCSPRSGDLSVYWYQQSLDQGLQFLIQYYNGEERAKGNILERFSAQQFPDLHSELNLSSLELGDSALYFCASSVGYQAYEQYFGPGTRLTVT.

The chain links TRBV28 to TRBJ2-7; tentatively, D is TRBD1 (6 bases). Germline V gives CDR1 MDHEN, CDR2 SYDVKM. The CDR3 contains 15 residues. Trimming removed 7 bases at V and 5 bases at J, with 21 bases between. The CDR3 reads CASTLAATGRDEQYF. As DNA, the CDR3 is TGTGCCAGCACCCTAGCAGCTACAGGGCGCGACGAGCAGTACTTC. Based on the CDR3 plus reference TRBV28 and TRBJ2-7, the full variable domain is DVKVTQSSRYLVKRTGEKVFLECVQDMDHENMFWYRQDPGLGLRLIYFSYDVKMKEKGDIPEGYSVSREKKERFSLILESASTNQTSMYLCASTLAATGRDEQYFGPGTRLTVT.

The chain employs TRBV5-1 and TRBJ2-5; D not resolved. The V and J ends lost 5 bases and 2 bases respectively, with 10 bases between them. The CDR3 has 13 amino acids. Germline loops: CDR1 SGHRS, CDR2 YFSETQ. The CDR3 here is CASSLTPQETQYF. The DNA for the CDR3 is TGCGCCAGCAGTTTGACTCCGCAAGAGACCCAGTACTTC.

DNA for the CDR3: TGTGCCAGCAGCGTCGGTCTAGCGGGCAATGAGCAGTTCTTC. Protein sequence: CASSVGLAGNEQFF. This rearrangement joins TRBV7-2 to TRBJ2-1; 8 nucleotides agree with TRBD2. The CDR3 has 14 residues. The V segment lost 5 bases and the J segment 6 bases; nucleotides outside the gene matches: 6. Germline-derived CDR1 and CDR2 are SGHTA and FQGNSA.